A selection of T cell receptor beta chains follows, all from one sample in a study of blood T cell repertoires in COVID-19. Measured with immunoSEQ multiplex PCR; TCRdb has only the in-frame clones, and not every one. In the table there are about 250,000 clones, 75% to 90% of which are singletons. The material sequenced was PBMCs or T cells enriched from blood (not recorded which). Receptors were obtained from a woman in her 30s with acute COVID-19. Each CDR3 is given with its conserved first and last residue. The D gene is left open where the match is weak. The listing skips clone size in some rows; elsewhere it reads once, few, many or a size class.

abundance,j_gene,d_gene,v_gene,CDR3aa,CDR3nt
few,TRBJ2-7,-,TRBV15,CATSPLRPGNEQYF,TGTGCCACCAGCCCCCTCAGGCCCGGGAACGAGCAGTACTTC
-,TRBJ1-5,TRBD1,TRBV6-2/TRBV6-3,CASSYGQENQPQHF,TGTGCCAGCAGTTACGGACAGGAGAATCAGCCCCAGCATTTT
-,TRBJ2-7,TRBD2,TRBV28,CASRNLAGPPYEQYF,TGTGCCAGCAGAAACCTAGCGGGACCACCCTACGAGCAGTACTTC
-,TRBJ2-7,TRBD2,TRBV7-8,CASSLRTSGGHPYEQYF,TGTGCCAGCAGCTTAAGGACTAGCGGGGGGCATCCCTACGAGCAGTACTTC
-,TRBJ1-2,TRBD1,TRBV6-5,CASSYTPSGGVGYTF,TGTGCCAGCAGTTACACCCCGTCAGGGGGAGTTGGCTACACCTTC
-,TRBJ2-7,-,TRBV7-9,CASSSYSSYEQYF,TGTGCCAGCAGCTCTTATAGCTCCTACGAGCAGTACTTC
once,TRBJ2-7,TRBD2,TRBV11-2,CASSRRGGDYEQYF,TGTGCCAGCAGCCGACGGGGGGGCGACTACGAGCAGTACTTC
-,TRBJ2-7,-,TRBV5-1,CASSLEGQLYEQYF,TGCGCCAGCAGCTTGGAGGGACAACTCTACGAGCAGTACTTC
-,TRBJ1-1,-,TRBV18,CASSPFSAGRAEAFF,TGTGCCAGCTCACCATTCTCCGCAGGGAGGGCTGAAGCTTTCTTT
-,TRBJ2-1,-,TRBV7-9,CASTPGSYNEQFF,TGTGCCAGCACTCCAGGATCCTACAATGAGCAGTTCTTC
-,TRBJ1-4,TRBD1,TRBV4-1,CASSRGEGADEKLFF,TGCGCCAGCAGCCGAGGTGAGGGGGCGGATGAAAAACTGTTTTTT
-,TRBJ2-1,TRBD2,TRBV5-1,CASRLAGGDEQFF,TGCGCCAGCAGACTAGCGGGGGGCGATGAGCAGTTCTTC
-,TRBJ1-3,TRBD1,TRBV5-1,CASSPTGASSGNTIYF,TGCGCCAGCAGCCCGACAGGGGCGAGCTCTGGAAACACCATATATTTT
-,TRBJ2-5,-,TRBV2,CASSELETQYF,TGTGCCAGCAGTGAACTGGAGACCCAGTACTTC
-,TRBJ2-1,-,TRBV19,CASSIEVALSSYNEQFF,TGTGCCAGTAGTATAGAAGTGGCTTTAAGCTCCTACAATGAGCAGTTCTTC
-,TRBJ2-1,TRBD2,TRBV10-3,CAITHLAGGPGHEQFF,TGTGCCATCACCCACCTAGCGGGAGGGCCCGGGCATGAGCAGTTCTTC
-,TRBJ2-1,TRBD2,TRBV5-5,CASSLRLAGGGNEQFF,TGTGCCAGCAGCTTAAGGCTAGCGGGAGGAGGCAATGAGCAGTTCTTC
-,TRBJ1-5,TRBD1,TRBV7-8,CASRNRGGNQPQHF,TGTGCCAGCAGAAACAGGGGAGGCAATCAGCCCCAGCATTTT
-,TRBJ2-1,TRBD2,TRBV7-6,CATSRTSGRPNEQFF,TGTGCCACCTCAAGGACTAGCGGGAGGCCCAATGAGCAGTTCTTC
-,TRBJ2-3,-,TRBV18,CASSSLSTDTQYF,TGTGCCAGCTCATCCCTATCAACGGATACGCAGTATTTT
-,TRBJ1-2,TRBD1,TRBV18,CASSPRGFDGYTF,TGTGCCAGCTCACCCAGGGGGTTCGATGGCTACACCTTC
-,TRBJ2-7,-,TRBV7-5,CARSVDSSYEQYF,TGTGCCAGAAGCGTAGACAGCTCCTACGAGCAGTACTTC
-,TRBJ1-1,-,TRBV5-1,CASSLVHGGTEAFF,TGCGCCAGCAGCTTGGTTCACGGGGGCACTGAAGCTTTCTTT
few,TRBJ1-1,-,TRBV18,CASSPGAENTEAFF,TGTGCCAGCTCACCGGGGGCTGAGAACACTGAAGCTTTCTTT
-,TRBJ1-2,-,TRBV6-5,CASSYDRNYGYTF,TGTGCCAGCAGTTACGACAGGAACTATGGCTACACCTTC
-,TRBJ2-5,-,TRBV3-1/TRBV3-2,CASSRGSGQETQYF,TGTGCCAGCAGCCGAGGATCGGGACAAGAGACCCAGTACTTC
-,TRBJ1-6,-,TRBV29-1,CSVAEGGNSPLHF,TGCAGCGTTGCTGAGGGAGGTAATTCACCCCTCCACTTT
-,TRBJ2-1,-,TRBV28,CASSLFGLNNEQFF,TGTGCCAGCAGTTTATTTGGGCTAAACAATGAGCAGTTCTTC
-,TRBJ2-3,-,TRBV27,CASSFRSFLAGSTDTQYF,TGTGCCAGCAGTTTCCGCTCTTTTCTCGCGGGGAGCACAGATACGCAGTATTTT
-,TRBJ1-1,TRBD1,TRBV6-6,CASRYRGQNTEAFF,TGTGCCAGCAGGTACAGGGGGCAAAACACTGAAGCTTTCTTT
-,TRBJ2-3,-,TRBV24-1,CATSETSTDTQYF,TGTGCCACCAGTGAGACTAGCACAGATACGCAGTATTTT